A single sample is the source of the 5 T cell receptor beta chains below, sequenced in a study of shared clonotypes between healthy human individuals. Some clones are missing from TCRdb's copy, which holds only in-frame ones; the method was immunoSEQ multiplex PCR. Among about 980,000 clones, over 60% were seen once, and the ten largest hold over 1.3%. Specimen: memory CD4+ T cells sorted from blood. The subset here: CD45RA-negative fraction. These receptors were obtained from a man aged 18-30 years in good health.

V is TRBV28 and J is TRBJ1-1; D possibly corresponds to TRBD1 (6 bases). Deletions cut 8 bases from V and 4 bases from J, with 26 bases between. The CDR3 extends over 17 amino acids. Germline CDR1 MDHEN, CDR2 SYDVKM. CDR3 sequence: CASVPQGKGGGRTEAFF. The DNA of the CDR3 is TGTGCCAGCGTCCCACAGGGAAAGGGAGGTGGCCGCACTGAAGCTTTCTTT.

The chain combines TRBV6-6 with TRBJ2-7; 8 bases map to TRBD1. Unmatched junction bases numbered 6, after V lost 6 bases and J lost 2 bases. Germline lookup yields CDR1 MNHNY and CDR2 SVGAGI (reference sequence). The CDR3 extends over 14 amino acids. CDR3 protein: CASSPRTGTYEQYF. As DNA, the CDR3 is TGTGCCAGCAGCCCAAGGACAGGGACCTACGAGCAGTACTTC.

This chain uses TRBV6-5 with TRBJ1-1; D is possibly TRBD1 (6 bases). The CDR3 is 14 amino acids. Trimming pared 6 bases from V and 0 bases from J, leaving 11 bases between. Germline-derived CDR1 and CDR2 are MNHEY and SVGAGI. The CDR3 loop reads CASSRQVLNTEAFF. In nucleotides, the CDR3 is TGTGCCAGCAGCCGACAGGTTCTGAACACTGAAGCTTTCTTT.

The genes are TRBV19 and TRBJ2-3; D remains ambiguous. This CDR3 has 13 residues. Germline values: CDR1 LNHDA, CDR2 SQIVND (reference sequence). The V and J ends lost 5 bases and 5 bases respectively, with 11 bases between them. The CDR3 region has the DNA TGTGCCAGTAGTCGGCAAATCGAAGATACGCAGTATTTT. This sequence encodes CASSRQIEDTQYF.

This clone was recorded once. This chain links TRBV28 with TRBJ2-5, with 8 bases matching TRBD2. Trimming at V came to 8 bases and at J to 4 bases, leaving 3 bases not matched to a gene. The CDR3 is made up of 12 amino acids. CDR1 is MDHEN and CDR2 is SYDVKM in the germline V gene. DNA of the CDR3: TGTGCCAGCCTCGGGAGGGGAGAGACCCAGTACTTC. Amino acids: CASLGRGETQYF.